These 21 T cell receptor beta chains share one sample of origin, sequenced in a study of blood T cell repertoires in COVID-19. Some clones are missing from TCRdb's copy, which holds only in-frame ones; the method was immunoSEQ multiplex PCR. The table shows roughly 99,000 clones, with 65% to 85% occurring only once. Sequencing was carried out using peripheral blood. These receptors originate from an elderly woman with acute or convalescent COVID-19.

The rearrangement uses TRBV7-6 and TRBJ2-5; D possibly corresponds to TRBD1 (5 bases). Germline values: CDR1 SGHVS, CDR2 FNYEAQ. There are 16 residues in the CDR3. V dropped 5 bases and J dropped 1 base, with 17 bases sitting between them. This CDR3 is CASSLGAPLPQETQYF. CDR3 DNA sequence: TGTGCCAGCAGCCTAGGGGCTCCTCTCCCCCAAGAGACCCAGTACTTC.

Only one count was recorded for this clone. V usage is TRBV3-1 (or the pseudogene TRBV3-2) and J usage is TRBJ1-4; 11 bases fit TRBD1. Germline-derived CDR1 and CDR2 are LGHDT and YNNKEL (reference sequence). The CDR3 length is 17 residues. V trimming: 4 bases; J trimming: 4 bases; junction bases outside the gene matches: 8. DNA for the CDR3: TGTGCCAGCAGCCCTCCCGGGACAGGGGGAGGTAATGAAAAACTGTTTTTT. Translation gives CASSPPGTGGGNEKLFF.

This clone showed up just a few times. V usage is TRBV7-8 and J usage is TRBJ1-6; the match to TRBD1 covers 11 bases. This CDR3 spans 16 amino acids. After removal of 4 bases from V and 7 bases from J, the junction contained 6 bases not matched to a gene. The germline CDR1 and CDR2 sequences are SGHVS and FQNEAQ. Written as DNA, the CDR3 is TGTGCCAGCAGCTCCAGGACAGGGGGCAGAAATTCACCCCTCCACTTT. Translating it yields CASSSRTGGRNSPLHF.

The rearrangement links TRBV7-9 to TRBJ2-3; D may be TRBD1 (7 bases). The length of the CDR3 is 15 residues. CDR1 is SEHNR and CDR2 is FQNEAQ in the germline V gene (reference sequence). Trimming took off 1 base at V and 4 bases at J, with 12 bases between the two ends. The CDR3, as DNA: TGTGCCAGCAGCTTAGGCCCAGGGGGGCCAGATACGCAGTATTTT. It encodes CASSLGPGGPDTQYF.

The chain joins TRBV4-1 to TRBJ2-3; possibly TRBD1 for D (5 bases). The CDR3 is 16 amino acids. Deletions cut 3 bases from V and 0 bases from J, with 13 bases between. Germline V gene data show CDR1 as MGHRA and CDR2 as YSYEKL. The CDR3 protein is CASSHELTASTDTQYF. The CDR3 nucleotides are TGCGCCAGCAGCCACGAACTGACAGCTAGCACAGATACGCAGTATTTT.

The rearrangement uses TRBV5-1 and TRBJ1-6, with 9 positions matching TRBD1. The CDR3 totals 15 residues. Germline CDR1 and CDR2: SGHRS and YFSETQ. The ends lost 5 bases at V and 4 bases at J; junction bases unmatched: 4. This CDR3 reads CASSGQGIYNSPLHF. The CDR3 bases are TGCGCCAGCAGTGGACAGGGGATTTATAATTCACCCCTCCACTTT.

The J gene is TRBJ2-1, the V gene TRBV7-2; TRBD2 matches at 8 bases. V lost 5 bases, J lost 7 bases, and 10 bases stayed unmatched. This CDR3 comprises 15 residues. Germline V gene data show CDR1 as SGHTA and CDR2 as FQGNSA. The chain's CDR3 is CASSPGTSRTNEQFF. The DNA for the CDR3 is TGTGCCAGCAGCCCCGGGACTAGTAGAACGAATGAGCAGTTCTTC.

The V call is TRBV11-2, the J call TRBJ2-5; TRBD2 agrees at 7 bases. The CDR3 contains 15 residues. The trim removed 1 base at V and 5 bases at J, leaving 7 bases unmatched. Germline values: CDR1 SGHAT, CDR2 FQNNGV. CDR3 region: CASSLAGRESETQYF. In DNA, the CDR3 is TGTGCCAGCAGCTTAGCGGGGCGGGAGAGCGAGACCCAGTACTTC.

The CDR3 region has the DNA TGTGCCAGCTCACAAGGACAGAAAAGAGGTGGAAACACCATATATTTT. Residues: CASSQGQKRGGNTIYF. This chain connects TRBV18 to TRBJ1-3; perhaps TRBD1 as D (6 bases). The V gene lost 4 bases and the J gene lost 3 bases, with 16 bases spanning the gap. The CDR3 loop spans 16 amino acids. Germline CDR1 KGHSH, CDR2 LQKENI.

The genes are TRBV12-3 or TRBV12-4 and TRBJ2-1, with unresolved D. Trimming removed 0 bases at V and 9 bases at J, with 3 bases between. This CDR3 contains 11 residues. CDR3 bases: TGTGCCAGCAGTTTAGCCGGTGAGCAGTTCTTC. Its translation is CASSLAGEQFF.

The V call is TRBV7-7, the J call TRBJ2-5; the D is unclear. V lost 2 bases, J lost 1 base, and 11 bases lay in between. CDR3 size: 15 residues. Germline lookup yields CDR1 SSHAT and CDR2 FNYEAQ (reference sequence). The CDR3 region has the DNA TGTGCCAGCAGCTTATCGGCGACAACCCAAGAGACCCAGTACTTC. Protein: CASSLSATTQETQYF.

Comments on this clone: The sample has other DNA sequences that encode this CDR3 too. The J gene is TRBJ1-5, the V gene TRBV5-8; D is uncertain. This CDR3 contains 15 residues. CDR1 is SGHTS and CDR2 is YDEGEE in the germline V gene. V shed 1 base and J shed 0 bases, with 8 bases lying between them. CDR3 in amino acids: CASSLRGRSNQPQHF. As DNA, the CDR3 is TGTGCCAGCAGCTTGCGAGGTCGTAGCAATCAGCCCCAGCATTTT.

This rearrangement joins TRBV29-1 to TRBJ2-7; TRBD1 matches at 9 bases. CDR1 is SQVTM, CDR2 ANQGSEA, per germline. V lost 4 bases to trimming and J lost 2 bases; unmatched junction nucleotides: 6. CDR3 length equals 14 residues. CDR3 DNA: TGCAGCGTTGGATTGGGACAGGGTCCCTACGAGCAGTACTTC. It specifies CSVGLGQGPYEQYF.

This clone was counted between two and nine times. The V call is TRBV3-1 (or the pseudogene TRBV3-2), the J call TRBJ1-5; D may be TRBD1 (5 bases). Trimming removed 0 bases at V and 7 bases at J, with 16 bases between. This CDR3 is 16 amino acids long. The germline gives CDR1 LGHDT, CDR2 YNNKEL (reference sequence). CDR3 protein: CASSQDGGRAEQPQHF. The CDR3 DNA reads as TGTGCCAGCAGCCAAGATGGGGGGAGGGCAGAACAGCCCCAGCATTTT.

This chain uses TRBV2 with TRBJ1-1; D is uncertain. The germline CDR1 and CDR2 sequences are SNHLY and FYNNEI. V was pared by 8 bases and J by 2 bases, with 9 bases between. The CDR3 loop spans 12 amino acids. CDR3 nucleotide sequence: TGTGCCAGCCACATATTAAACACTGAAGCTTTCTTT. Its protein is CASHILNTEAFF. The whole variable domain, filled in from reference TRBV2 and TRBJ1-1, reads EPEVTQTPSHQVTQMGQEVILRCVPISNHLYFYWYRQILGQKVEFLVSFYNNEISEKSEIFDDQFSVERPDGSNFTLKIRSTKLEDSAMYFCASHILNTEAFFGQGTRLTVV.

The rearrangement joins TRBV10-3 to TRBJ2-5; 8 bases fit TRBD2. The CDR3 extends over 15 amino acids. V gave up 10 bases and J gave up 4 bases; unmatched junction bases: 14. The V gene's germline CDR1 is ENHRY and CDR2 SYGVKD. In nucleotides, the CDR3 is TGTGCCACTGAGGGACGGGGGGGGCCAGGAGAGACCCAGTACTTC. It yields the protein CATEGRGGPGETQYF.

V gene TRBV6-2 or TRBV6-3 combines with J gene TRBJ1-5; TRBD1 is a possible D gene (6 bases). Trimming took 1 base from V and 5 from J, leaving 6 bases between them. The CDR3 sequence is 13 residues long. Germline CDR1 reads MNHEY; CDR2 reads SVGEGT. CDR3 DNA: TGTGCCAGCAGTTACTACAGGGATCAGCCCCAGCATTTT. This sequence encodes CASSYYRDQPQHF.

In DNA form, the CDR3 reads TGTGCCAGCAGCCCGACAGGCGACAAGATTAATGAAAAACTGTTTTTT. Its protein is CASSPTGDKINEKLFF. The genes are TRBV3-1 (or the pseudogene TRBV3-2) and TRBJ1-4, with D possibly matching TRBD1 (6 bases). The germline V gene encodes CDR1 LGHDT and CDR2 YNNKEL (reference sequence). The CDR3 is 16 amino acids. Trimming removed 4 bases from V and 4 bases from J, with 16 bases in between.

The CDR3 nucleotides are TGTGCCAGCAGTCGCGGACAGGGGAAGGATACGCAGTATTTT. Translating it yields CASSRGQGKDTQYF. The chain has TRBV6-2 or TRBV6-3 and TRBJ2-3, with 9 bases matching TRBD1. With 5 bases clipped from V and 6 bases from J, the junction kept 6 bases outside the gene matches. The germline CDR1 and CDR2 sequences are MNHEY and SVGEGT. This CDR3 comprises 14 residues.

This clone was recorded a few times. CDR3 residues: CATRAGTGTYNEQFF. In DNA, the CDR3 is TGTGCCACCAGGGCCGGGACAGGGACCTACAATGAGCAGTTCTTC. The chain employs TRBV24-1 and TRBJ2-1; 9 bases agree with TRBD1. Germline V gives CDR1 KGHDR, CDR2 SFDVKD. V shed 7 bases and J 2 bases; nucleotides not matched to a gene: 5. The CDR3 runs to 15 residues.

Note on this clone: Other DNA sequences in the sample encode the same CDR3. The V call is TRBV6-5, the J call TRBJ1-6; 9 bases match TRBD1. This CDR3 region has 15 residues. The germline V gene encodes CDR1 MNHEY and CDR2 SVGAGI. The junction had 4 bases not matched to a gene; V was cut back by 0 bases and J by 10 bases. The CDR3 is CASSYSDRGRSPLHF. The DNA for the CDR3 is TGTGCCAGCAGTTACTCGGACAGGGGTAGGTCACCCCTCCACTTT.